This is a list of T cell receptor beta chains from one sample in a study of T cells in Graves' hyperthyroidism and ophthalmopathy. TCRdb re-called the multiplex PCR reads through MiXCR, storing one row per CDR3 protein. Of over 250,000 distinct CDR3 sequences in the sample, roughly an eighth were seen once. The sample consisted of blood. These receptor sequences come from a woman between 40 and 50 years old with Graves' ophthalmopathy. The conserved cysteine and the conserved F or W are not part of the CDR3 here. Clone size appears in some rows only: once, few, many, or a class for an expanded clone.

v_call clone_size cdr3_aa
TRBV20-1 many SATRYDEQY
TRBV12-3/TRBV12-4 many ASSAGPQNTEAF
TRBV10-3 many AISEVRDRDTGELF
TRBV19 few ASNMLPGQGPGELF
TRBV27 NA ASRVGNSYEQY
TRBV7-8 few ASNLGAGGSYEQY
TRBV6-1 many ASSAGQLSSLSNQPQH
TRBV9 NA ASSFRTTQGFSNQPQH
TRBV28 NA ASSGRGQGGIQY
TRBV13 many ASSLGDRYYEQY
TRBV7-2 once ASSPQRTNHETQY